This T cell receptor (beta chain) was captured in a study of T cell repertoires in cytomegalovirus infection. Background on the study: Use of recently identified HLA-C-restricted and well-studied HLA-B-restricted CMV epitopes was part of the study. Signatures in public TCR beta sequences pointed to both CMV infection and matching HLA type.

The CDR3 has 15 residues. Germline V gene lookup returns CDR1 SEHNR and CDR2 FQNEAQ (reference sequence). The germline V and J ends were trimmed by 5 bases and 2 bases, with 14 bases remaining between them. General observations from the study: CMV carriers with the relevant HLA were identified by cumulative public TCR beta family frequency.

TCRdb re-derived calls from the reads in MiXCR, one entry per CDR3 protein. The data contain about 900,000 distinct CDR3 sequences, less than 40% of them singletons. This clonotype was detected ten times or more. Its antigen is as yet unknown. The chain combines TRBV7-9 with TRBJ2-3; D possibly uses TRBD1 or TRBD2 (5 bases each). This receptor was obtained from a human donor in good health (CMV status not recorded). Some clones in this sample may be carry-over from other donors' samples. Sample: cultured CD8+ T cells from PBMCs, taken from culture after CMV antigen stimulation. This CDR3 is CASSPRDGHTDTQYF. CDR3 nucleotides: TGTGCCAGCAGCCCGAGGGACGGACACACAGATACGCAGTATTTT.